This entry concerns a single TCR beta chain. The source of the sample is a study of blood T cell repertoires in COVID-19. Study context: COVID-19 samples, acute and convalescent, were from the United States, Italy and Spain. T cells, B-cell-depleted T cells, or PBMCs supplied cDNA or gDNA.

Methods used by the authors: By means of reference gene primer amplification, nucleated cell counts were estimated. TCRdb's copy holds only in-frame clones and misses some; the assay was immunoSEQ multiplex PCR. V, J and clone size were drawn from that table, and D and trimming were deduced from the DNA. Of approximately 80,000 clones in the sample, under 90% were seen once. The sequence was collected from an elderly man with acute or convalescent COVID-19. What was sequenced was peripheral blood.

The CDR3 protein is CSASRGSVNTEAFF. The CDR3 nucleotides are TGCAGTGCTAGTAGGGGCTCGGTGAACACTGAAGCTTTCTTT. The chain has TRBV20-1 and TRBJ1-1, with D tentatively TRBD1 (5 bases). CDR1 DFQATT and CDR2 SNEGSKA come from the germline V gene (reference sequence). The ends were cut back, 3 bases at V and 0 bases at J, with 11 bases in the middle. This CDR3 has 14 residues.